In its sample, the clone carrying this TCR beta chain was seen many times. Its target is unknown. The sample comes from a study of Graves' ophthalmopathy and Graves' hyperthyroidism. Study-level results: At less than 71% sensitivity and approximately 74% specificity, the model predicted progression of the ophthalmopathy. Most expanded clonotypes in thyroid above 0.001 frequency also showed up in blood.

As the template, RNA transcripts were used to amplify TCR beta CDR3 regions. HTBI primers were employed in first-round RT-PCR, then a second-round multiplex PCR followed. Each CDR3 protein gets one entry after TCRdb re-called the multiplex PCR reads with MiXCR. This sample carries some 200,000 distinct CDR3 sequences, less than 30% of them seen once, and the ten largest clones take approximately 8.2%. Serum thyroxine and TRAb, along with clinical symptoms, thyroid ultrasound and orbital computed tomography, were what diagnosis relied on. This receptor was obtained from a man aged 50 to 60 with Graves' ophthalmopathy. The material sequenced was peripheral blood.

CDR3 sequence (DNA): TGTGCCAGCAGTTCGATGACAGGGGGCGCGAGCAGAGAGACCCAGTACTTC. This translates into CASSSMTGGASRETQYF. The chain couples TRBV12-3 or TRBV12-4 to TRBJ2-5; 10 bases match TRBD1. After removal of 4 bases from V and 4 bases from J, the junction contained 12 bases not matched to a gene. This CDR3 has 17 amino acids.